This TCR beta chain was sequenced during a study of graft-versus-host responses after intestinal transplantation. Whole-study context: Every recipient underwent anti-thymocyte globulin induction, then tacrolimus and steroids for 3 to 4 years.

In regard to this clone: Its antigen remains unknown.

Sequenced by immunoSEQ multiplex PCR; TCRdb stores in-frame clones only, minus some. Among about 150,000 clones listed, 92% were seen once. The ends were cut back, 4 bases at V and 6 bases at J, with 16 bases in the middle. The CDR3 runs 14 residues. CDR1 is GTSNPN and CDR2 is SVGIG in the germline V gene (reference sequence). The source was unstimulated CD4+ T cells sorted from spleen or lymph node cells, collected before intestinal transplant. The J gene is TRBJ2-1, the V gene TRBV30, with D perhaps given as TRBD1 or TRBD2 (5 bases each). This TCR was sampled from a human donor who received an intestinal transplant. For the CDR3, the DNA is TGTGCCTGGACCCGGGGCCCAGGACGCAATGAGCAGTTCTTC. Protein product: CAWTRGPGRNEQFF.